This record covers a single TCR beta chain. Antigen: not known. TCRdb itself ran the 5' RACE reads through MiXCR, one entry per CDR3 protein. This table has fewer than 400,000 distinct CDR3 sequences, 14% to 15% appearing once. Germline V gene data show CDR1 as MNHNS and CDR2 as SASEGT. The CDR3 runs 13 residues. V was clipped by 3 bases and J by 8 bases, with 13 bases between them. The sample originates from a study of CD8 T cells in ankylosing spondylitis. Findings and limits, study-wide: Those disease-linked clones were CD8+; they were also relatively rare in peripheral blood. Reported data indicate significant enrichment of disease-linked clones within matched ankylosing spondylitis synovial fluid. What seemed typical of ankylosing spondylitis blood was a TCR beta motif built from several highly homologous variants.

The receptor comes from a male donor with ankylosing spondylitis or in good health (not recorded which). The chain is built from TRBV6-1 and TRBJ1-2; D is ambiguous. Sequenced material: blood, either unsorted or a sorted T cell fraction (not recorded which). CDR3 coding DNA: TGTGCCAGCAGTGAGGTTAACAACAGCGGCTACACCTTC. Encoded protein: CASSEVNNSGYTF.